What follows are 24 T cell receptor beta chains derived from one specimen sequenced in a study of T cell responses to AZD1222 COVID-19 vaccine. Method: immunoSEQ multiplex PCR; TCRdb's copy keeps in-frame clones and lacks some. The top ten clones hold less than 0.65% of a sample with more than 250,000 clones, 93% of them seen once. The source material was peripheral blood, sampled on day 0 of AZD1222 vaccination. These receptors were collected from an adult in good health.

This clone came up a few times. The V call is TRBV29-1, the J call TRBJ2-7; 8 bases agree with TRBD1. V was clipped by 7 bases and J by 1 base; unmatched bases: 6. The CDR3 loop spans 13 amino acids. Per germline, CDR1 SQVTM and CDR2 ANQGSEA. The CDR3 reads CSARTGSSYEQYF. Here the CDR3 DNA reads TGCAGCGCCAGGACAGGGTCTTCCTACGAGCAGTACTTC.

The CDR3 region is CASSPLGGVQYF. The DNA of the CDR3 is TGTGCCAGCAGCCCCTTAGGAGGAGTCCAGTACTTC. This rearrangement joins TRBV7-3 to TRBJ2-5; D possibly corresponds to TRBD2 (5 bases). Trimming took off 5 bases at V and 10 bases at J, with 14 bases between the two ends. Germline V CDR1 and CDR2: SGHTA, FQGTGA. The CDR3 has 12 amino acids.

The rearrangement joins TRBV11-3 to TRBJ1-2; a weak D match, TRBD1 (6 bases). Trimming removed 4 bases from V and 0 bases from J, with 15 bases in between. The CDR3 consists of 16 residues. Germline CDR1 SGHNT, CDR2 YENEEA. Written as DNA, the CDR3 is TGTGCCAGCAGCTCAGGAACAGGGAGGACTAACTATGGCTACACCTTC. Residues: CASSSGTGRTNYGYTF.

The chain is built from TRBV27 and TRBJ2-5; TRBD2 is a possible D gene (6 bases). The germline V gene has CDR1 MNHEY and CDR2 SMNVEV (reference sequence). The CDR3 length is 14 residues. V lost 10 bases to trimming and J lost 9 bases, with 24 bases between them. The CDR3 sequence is CATKIGGTHSSQYF. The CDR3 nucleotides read TGTGCCACCAAGATAGGTGGGACTCACTCTTCCCAGTACTTC.

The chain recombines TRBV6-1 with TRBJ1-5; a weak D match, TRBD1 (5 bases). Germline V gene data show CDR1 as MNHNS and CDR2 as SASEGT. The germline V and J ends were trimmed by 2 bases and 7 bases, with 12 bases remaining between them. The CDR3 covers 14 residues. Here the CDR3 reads CASSESGGRQPQHF. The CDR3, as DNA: TGTGCCAGCAGTGAATCCGGGGGGAGACAGCCCCAGCATTTT.

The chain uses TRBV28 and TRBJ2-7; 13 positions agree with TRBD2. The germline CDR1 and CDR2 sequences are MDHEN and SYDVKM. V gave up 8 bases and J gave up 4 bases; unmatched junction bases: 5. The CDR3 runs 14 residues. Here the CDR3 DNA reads TGTGCCAGCGGTACTAGCGGGAGGGGATACGAGCAGTACTTC. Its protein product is CASGTSGRGYEQYF. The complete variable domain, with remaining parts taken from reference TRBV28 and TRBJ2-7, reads DVKVTQSSRYLVKRTGEKVFLECVQDMDHENMFWYRQDPGLGLRLIYFSYDVKMKEKGDIPEGYSVSREKKERFSLILESASTNQTSMYLCASGTSGRGYEQYFGPGTRLTVT.

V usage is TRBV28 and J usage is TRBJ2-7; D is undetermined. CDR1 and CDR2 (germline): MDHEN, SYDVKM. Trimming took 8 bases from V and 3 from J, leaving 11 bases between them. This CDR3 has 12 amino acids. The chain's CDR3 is CASGVGFYEQYF. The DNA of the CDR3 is TGTGCCAGCGGCGTGGGATTCTACGAGCAGTACTTC. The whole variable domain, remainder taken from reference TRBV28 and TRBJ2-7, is DVKVTQSSRYLVKRTGEKVFLECVQDMDHENMFWYRQDPGLGLRLIYFSYDVKMKEKGDIPEGYSVSREKKERFSLILESASTNQTSMYLCASGVGFYEQYFGPGTRLTVT.

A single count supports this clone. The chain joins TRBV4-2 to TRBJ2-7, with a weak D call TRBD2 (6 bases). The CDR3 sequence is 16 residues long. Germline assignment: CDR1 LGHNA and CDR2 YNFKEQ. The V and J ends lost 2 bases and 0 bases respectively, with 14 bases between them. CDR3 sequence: CASSQFRDWSSYEQYF. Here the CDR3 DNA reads TGTGCCAGCAGCCAATTCCGGGACTGGAGCTCCTACGAGCAGTACTTC.

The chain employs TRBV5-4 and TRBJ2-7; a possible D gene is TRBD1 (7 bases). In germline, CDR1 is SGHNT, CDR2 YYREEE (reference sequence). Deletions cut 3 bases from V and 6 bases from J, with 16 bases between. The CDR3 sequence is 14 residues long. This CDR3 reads CASSSRQGLGEQYF. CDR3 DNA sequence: TGTGCCAGCAGCTCCAGACAGGGACTCGGCGAGCAGTACTTC.

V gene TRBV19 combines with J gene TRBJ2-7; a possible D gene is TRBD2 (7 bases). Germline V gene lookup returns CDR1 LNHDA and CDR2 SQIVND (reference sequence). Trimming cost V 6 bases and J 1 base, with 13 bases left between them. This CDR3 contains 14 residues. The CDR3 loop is CASSAGARSYEQYF. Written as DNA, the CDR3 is TGTGCCAGTAGCGCGGGGGCTAGGTCCTACGAGCAGTACTTC.

The CDR3 spells CASSQITGGGNTEAFF. The CDR3 DNA follows: TGCGCCAGCAGCCAAATTACAGGGGGCGGGAACACTGAAGCTTTCTTT. The genes are TRBV4-1 and TRBJ1-1, with 9 bases fitting TRBD1. Trimming removed 2 bases from V and 1 base from J; junction bases left unmatched: 5. CDR3 size: 16 residues. Germline loops: CDR1 MGHRA, CDR2 YSYEKL.

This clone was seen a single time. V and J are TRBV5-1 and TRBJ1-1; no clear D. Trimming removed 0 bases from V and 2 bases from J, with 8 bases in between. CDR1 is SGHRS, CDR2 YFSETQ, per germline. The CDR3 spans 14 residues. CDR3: CASSLDGINTEAFF. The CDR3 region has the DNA TGCGCCAGCAGCTTGGATGGGATTAACACTGAAGCTTTCTTT.

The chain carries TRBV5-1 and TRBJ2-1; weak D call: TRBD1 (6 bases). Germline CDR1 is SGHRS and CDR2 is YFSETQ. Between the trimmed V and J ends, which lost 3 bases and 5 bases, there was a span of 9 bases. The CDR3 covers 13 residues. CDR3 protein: CASSSGTHNEQFF. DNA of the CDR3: TGCGCCAGCAGCTCCGGGACACACAATGAGCAGTTCTTC.

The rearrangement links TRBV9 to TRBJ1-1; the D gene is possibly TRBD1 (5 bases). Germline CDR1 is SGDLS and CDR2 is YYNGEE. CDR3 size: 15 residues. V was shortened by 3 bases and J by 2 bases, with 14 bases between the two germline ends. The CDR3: CASSASGTKNTEAFF. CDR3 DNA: TGTGCCAGCAGCGCTTCCGGGACGAAAAACACTGAAGCTTTCTTT.

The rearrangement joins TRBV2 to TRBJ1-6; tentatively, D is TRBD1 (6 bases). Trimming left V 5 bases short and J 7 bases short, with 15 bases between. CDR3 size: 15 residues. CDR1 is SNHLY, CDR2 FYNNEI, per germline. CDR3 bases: TGTGCCAGCAGTCGGGACCTTCAGGGGAATTCACCCCTCCACTTT. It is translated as CASSRDLQGNSPLHF. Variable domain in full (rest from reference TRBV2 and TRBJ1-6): EPEVTQTPSHQVTQMGQEVILRCVPISNHLYFYWYRQILGQKVEFLVSFYNNEISEKSEIFDDQFSVERPDGSNFTLKIRSTKLEDSAMYFCASSRDLQGNSPLHFGNGTRLTVT.

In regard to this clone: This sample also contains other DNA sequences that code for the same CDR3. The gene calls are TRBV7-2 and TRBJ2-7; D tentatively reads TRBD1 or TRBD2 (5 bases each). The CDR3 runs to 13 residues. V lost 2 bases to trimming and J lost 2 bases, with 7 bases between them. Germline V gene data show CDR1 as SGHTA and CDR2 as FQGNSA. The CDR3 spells CASSLRGTYEQYF. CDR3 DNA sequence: TGTGCCAGCAGCTTACGGGGCACCTACGAGCAGTACTTC.

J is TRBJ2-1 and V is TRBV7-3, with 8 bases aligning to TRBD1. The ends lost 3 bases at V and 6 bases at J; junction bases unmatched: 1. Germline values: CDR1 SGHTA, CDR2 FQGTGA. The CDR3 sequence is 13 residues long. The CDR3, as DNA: TGTGCCAGCAGCTTTGACAGGGGCAATGAGCAGTTCTTC. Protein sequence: CASSFDRGNEQFF.

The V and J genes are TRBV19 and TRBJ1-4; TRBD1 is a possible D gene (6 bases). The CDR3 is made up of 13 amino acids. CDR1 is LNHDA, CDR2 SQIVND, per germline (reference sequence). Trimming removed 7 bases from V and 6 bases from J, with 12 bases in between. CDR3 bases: TGTGCCAGTAATCAGGGGCGGTATGAAAAACTGTTTTTT. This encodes CASNQGRYEKLFF.

CDR3 DNA: TGTGCCAGCAGTCCCCCAGTGGGGGGGAAAGCTTTCTTT. This translates into CASSPPVGGKAFF. The V and J genes are TRBV27 and TRBJ1-1; tentatively, D is TRBD1 (5 bases). Germline lookup yields CDR1 MNHEY and CDR2 SMNVEV (reference sequence). V dropped 5 bases and J dropped 9 bases, with 16 bases sitting between them. This CDR3 has 13 residues.

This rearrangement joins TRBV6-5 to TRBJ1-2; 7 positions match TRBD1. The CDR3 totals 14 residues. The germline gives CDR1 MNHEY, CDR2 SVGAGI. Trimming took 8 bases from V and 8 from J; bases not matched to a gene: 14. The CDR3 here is CASSPVGTAKGYTF. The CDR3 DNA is TGTGCCAGCTCCCCTGTAGGGACAGCGAAGGGCTACACCTTC.

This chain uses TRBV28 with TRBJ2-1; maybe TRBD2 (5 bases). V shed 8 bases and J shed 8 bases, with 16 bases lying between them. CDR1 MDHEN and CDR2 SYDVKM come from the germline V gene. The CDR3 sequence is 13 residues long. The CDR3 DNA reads TGTGCCAGCGGGGAGTCTCGGGTCTATGAGCAGTTCTTC. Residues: CASGESRVYEQFF.

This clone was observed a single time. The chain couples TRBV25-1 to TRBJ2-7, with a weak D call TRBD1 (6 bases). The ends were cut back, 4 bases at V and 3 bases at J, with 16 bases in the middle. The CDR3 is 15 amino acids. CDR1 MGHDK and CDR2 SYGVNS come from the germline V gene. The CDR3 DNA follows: TGTGCCAGCAGTGCCACCGGGACATCTAACTACGAGCAGTACTTC. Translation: CASSATGTSNYEQYF.

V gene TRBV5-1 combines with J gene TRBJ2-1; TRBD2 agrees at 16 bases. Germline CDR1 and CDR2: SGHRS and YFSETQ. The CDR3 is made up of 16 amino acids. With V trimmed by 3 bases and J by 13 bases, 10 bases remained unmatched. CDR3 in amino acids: CASSSTGLAGGPGQFF. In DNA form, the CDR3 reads TGCGCCAGCAGCTCTACGGGACTAGCGGGAGGGCCGGGACAGTTCTTC.

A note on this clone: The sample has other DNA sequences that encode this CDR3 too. In DNA, the CDR3 is TGTGCCAGCTCACCACCGGGATCCACTGAAGCTTTCTTT. This translates into CASSPPGSTEAFF. The chain uses TRBV18 and TRBJ1-1; D gene unclear. Germline values: CDR1 KGHSH, CDR2 LQKENI. Trimming took off 0 bases at V and 4 bases at J, with 6 bases between the two ends. The CDR3 covers 13 residues.